The next 16 T cell receptor beta chains were all read from a single sample in a study of T-cell memory formation after mild COVID-19. TCRdb called the 5' RACE reads again in MiXCR, with one record for every CDR3 protein. The profile shows over 150,000 distinct CDR3 sequences, 10% to 15% of them singletons. The specimen was PBMCs or a T cell subset sorted from them (not recorded which). The origin of the receptors is a man aged 18 to 35 who had mild COVID-19 (a few samples of this study predate the infection). Cell type and time point are not known.

In its sample, this clonotype was seen a few times. The V call is TRBV11-2, the J call TRBJ2-1; D remains unclear. The germline V gene has CDR1 SGHAT and CDR2 FQNNGV. The CDR3 contains 14 residues. Trimming stripped 5 bases from V and 8 bases from J, with 16 bases between. This CDR3 is CASSRLVNPDEQFF. The DNA of the CDR3 is TGTGCCAGCAGCCGCCTGGTCAACCCCGATGAGCAGTTCTTC.

The chain links TRBV24-1 to TRBJ2-3, with D possibly being TRBD1 (5 bases). V shed 5 bases and J shed 4 bases, with 12 bases lying between them. CDR3 length: 14 amino acids. CDR1 KGHDR and CDR2 SFDVKD come from the germline V gene. CDR3 DNA sequence: TGTGCCACCAGTGGGGGCCAGGGATCAGATACGCAGTATTTT. Amino acid sequence: CATSGGQGSDTQYF.

V usage is TRBV5-1 and J usage is TRBJ2-1; the D gene is possibly TRBD2 (5 bases). The CDR3 has 15 amino acids. Trimming took 4 bases from V and 0 from J, leaving 11 bases between them. From germline, CDR1 is SGHRS and CDR2 YFSETQ. Here the CDR3 reads CASSLISDSYNEQFF. The CDR3 coding sequence is TGCGCCAGCAGCCTTATTAGCGACTCCTACAATGAGCAGTTCTTC.

This clonotype was counted between two and nine times. The chain links TRBV5-1 to TRBJ2-2, with TRBD2 matching over 7 bases. Germline V CDR1 and CDR2: SGHRS, YFSETQ. V was clipped by 5 bases and J by 0 bases; unmatched bases: 7. The CDR3 is made up of 16 amino acids. CDR3: CASSSQGGANTGELFF. The CDR3 DNA sequence: TGCGCCAGCAGTTCGCAGGGAGGGGCGAACACCGGGGAGCTGTTTTTT.

In this sample, this clonotype turned up a few times. The chain's CDR3 is CAISESPTGELFF. The CDR3 region has the DNA TGTGCCATCAGTGAGTCGCCGACCGGGGAGCTGTTTTTT. V gene TRBV10-3 combines with J gene TRBJ2-2, with D hard to call. Trimming took 0 bases from V and 5 from J, leaving 4 bases between them. Germline CDR1 is ENHRY and CDR2 is SYGVKD. The CDR3 has 13 residues.

V gene TRBV7-3 combines with J gene TRBJ1-2; weak D call: TRBD1 (6 bases). The germline V and J ends were trimmed by 5 bases and 1 base, with 14 bases remaining between them. The CDR3 loop spans 15 amino acids. CDR1 is SGHTA and CDR2 is FQGTGA in the germline V gene. CDR3 residues: CASSPSGGLNYGYTF. The DNA of the CDR3 is TGTGCCAGCAGCCCCAGCGGGGGGCTTAACTATGGCTACACCTTC.

This clonotype appeared a few times. This chain links TRBV4-1 with TRBJ2-1; D possibly corresponds to TRBD1 (5 bases). Per the germline V gene, CDR1 is MGHRA and CDR2 is YSYEKL. The V end was cut by 4 bases, the J end by 12 bases, with 25 bases between. This CDR3 has 16 residues. CDR3: CASSPKNQGRDIGQFF. CDR3 in DNA: TGCGCCAGCAGCCCCAAAAACCAGGGCCGAGATATTGGGCAGTTCTTC.

Notes on this clonotype: At one of its ends the junction is not consistent with the germline gene, which may arise from a read error. The CDR3 nucleotides read TGTGCCAGCAGGGGCGACAGGGGACGCAAACAGCCCCAGCATTTT. It codes for CASRGDRGRKQPQHF. The chain employs TRBV12-3 or TRBV12-4 and TRBJ1-5, with TRBD1 matching 8 bases. The CDR3 extends over 15 amino acids.

This CDR3 is CATSRDPSYEQYF. The CDR3 nucleotides are TGTGCCACCAGCAGAGATCCTAGCTACGAGCAGTACTTC. The J gene is TRBJ2-7, the V gene TRBV15; D is undetermined. The germline gives CDR1 LNHNV, CDR2 YYDKDF (reference sequence). The CDR3 is 13 amino acids. V shed 0 bases and J shed 3 bases, with 6 bases lying between them. Full variable domain (missing parts from reference TRBV15 and TRBJ2-7): DAMVIQNPRYQVTQFGKPVTLSCSQTLNHNVMYWYQQKSSQAPKLLFHYYDKDFNNEADTPDNFQSRRPNTSFCFLDIRSPGLGDTAMYLCATSRDPSYEQYFGPGTRLTVT.

Details on this clonotype: The junction and the germline gene differ at one end; a read error may be behind it. This chain uses TRBV9 with TRBJ2-7; the match to TRBD2 covers 7 bases. CDR1 and CDR2 from the germline V gene are SGDLS and YYNGEE. CDR3 length: 13 amino acids. The CDR3 nucleotides are TGTGCCAGCAGCGTTGCGGGGGACTACGATCAGTACTTC. Translation: CASSVAGDYDQYF.

V usage is TRBV7-2 and J usage is TRBJ1-1, with D unclear. The CDR3 runs 16 residues. V was clipped by 1 base and J by 0 bases, with 12 bases between them. Germline V CDR1 and CDR2: SGHTA, FQGNSA. The CDR3 here is CASSLGALLLNTEAFF. The CDR3 nucleotides are TGTGCCAGCAGCTTAGGAGCACTCCTCTTGAACACTGAAGCTTTCTTT.

This clonotype was counted only a few times. The chain is built from TRBV9 and TRBJ2-2; D may match TRBD1 or TRBD2 (6 bases each). Trimming left V 2 bases short and J 1 base short, with 9 bases between. Germline CDR1 reads SGDLS; CDR2 reads YYNGEE. The CDR3 is 15 amino acids. This CDR3 is CASSVRGQNTGELFF. The CDR3 DNA reads TGTGCCAGCAGCGTTCGGGGGCAGAACACCGGGGAGCTGTTTTTT.

The table lists this clonotype with a few counts. V gene TRBV9 combines with J gene TRBJ1-1; D remains unclear. The length of the CDR3 is 13 residues. Germline lookup yields CDR1 SGDLS and CDR2 YYNGEE. Trimming took off 0 bases at V and 7 bases at J, with 10 bases between the two ends. For the CDR3, the DNA is TGTGCCAGCAGCGTAGGACCTACACTTGAAGCTTTCTTT. This encodes CASSVGPTLEAFF.

The sample holds a few counts of this clonotype. The V and J genes are TRBV12-3 or TRBV12-4 and TRBJ1-5, with 11 bases fitting TRBD1. Trimming removed 0 bases from V and 3 bases from J; junction bases left unmatched: 4. This CDR3 is built from 17 residues. The CDR3 DNA reads TGTGCCAGCAGTTTAGCGCTGGGACAGGGGGTCAATCAGCCCCAGCATTTT. The encoded protein is CASSLALGQGVNQPQHF.

This clonotype has only a few counts. The chain combines TRBV12-5 with TRBJ2-1; 8 bases fit TRBD1. The V gene end was trimmed by 7 bases and the J gene end by 6 bases; junction bases not matched to a gene: 5. The germline CDR1 and CDR2 sequences are LGHNT and FRNRAP. This CDR3 contains 13 residues. CDR3 sequence reads: CASAPTGVNEQFF. The CDR3 DNA sequence: TGTGCTAGTGCCCCGACAGGGGTCAATGAGCAGTTCTTC.

This clonotype was observed many times. CDR3 protein: CASREQGGETQYF. The CDR3 DNA reads TGTGCCAGCAGGGAACAGGGTGGAGAGACCCAGTACTTC. The chain couples TRBV12-3 or TRBV12-4 to TRBJ2-5; a weak D match, TRBD1 (6 bases). The CDR3 runs 13 residues. V was trimmed by 6 bases and J by 4 bases, leaving 12 bases between them.